This T cell receptor (beta chain) was documented in a study of blood T cell repertoires in COVID-19. Study-level background: The origin of the acute and convalescent COVID-19 samples was the United States, Italy and Spain. T cells, B-cell-depleted T cells, or PBMCs supplied cDNA or gDNA.

CDR1 PRHDT and CDR2 FYEKMQ come from the germline V gene (reference sequence). The CDR3 extends over 13 amino acids. V was pared by 5 bases and J by 7 bases, with 3 bases of the junction left unmatched. In the authors' methods: Reference gene primer amplification gave nucleated cell count estimates. Libraries were prepared by immunoSEQ multiplex PCR; TCRdb keeps only in-frame clonotypes and omits some of them. The V and J calls and clone size come from that table; D and trimming were worked out from the DNA. Of around 300,000 clones in the sample, around 83% are singletons; the top ten hold approximately 3%.

The chain recombines TRBV13 with TRBJ2-1; 9 positions match TRBD1. Sequencing was done on a sample of peripheral blood. The TCR was taken from a man aged 25-45 years with active or convalescent COVID-19. The CDR3, as DNA: TGTGCCAGCAGCCCGGGGACAGGGAATGAGCAGTTCTTC. As protein: CASSPGTGNEQFF. The whole variable domain, remainder taken from reference TRBV13 and TRBJ2-1, is AAGVIQSPRHLIKEKRETATLKCYPIPRHDTVYWYQQGPGQDPQFLISFYEKMQSDKGSIPDRFSAQQFSDYHSELNMSSLELGDSALYFCASSPGTGNEQFFGPGTRLTVL.